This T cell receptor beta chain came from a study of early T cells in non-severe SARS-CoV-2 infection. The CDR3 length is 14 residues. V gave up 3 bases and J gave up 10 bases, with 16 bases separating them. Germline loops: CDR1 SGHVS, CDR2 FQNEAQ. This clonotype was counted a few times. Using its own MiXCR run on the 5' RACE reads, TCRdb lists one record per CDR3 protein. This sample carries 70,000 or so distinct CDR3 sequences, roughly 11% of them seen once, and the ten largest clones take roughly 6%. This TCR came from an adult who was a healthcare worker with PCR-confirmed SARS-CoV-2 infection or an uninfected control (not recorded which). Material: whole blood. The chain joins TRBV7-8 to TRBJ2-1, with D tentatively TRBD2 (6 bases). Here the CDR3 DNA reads TGTGCCAGCAGCTTGGGGGGAATCGGGCGGGAGCAGTTCTTC. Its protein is CASSLGGIGREQFF.